This T cell receptor beta chain emerged from a study of T-cell reconstitution after alpha-beta-depleted transplantation in children (dated by TCRdb to 2016 to 2017). Background on the whole study: T-cell immune reconstitution after TCRalphabeta/CD19-depleted allogeneic hematopoietic cell transplantation in children was quantitatively tracked in the study by means of TCR repertoire profiling.

The germline ends are 12 bases apart after V is trimmed by 0 bases and J by 3 bases. CDR1 and CDR2 were assigned from the germline V gene as SGHRS and YFSETQ. The CDR3 sequence holds 15 residues, the cysteine and phenylalanine included. Only the CDR3 DNA stays, 45 bases, in frame from base 1. Here is what the overall study found, with its caveats: In some patients, high TCRbeta diversity at day 60 was attributed to recipient T cells and intrathymic progenitors that had survived conditioning. Hyperexpanded clone frequencies declined over subsequent months; after one year, T-cell counts and TCRbeta diversity were mostly attributed to newly produced T cells. The apparently early recovery of alphabetaT-cell counts about two months after transplant reportedly depended on only several hundred rapidly expanded clones that came from non-depleted graft cells.

Only a few counts were recorded for this clonotype. There is no known antigen for this receptor. No per-base quality is available; no much larger clone lies one base away. The sample's treatment or condition, from its label and the paper: allogeneic hematopoietic cell transplantation with graft depleted of TCRalphabeta T cells and CD19 B cells. The children who served as transplant recipients had been given grafts of TCRalphabeta/CD19-depleted allogeneic hematopoietic cells. The library was obtained by PCR. Sequencing was performed on an Illumina HiSeq 2500. Molecular barcoding was employed in the preparation of TCR libraries, with unique molecular identifiers being used to normalize TCRbeta repertoire quantification. In-frame beta chains were kept once TCRdb had trimmed the public reads at Q25 with fastp and called clones with MiXCR. Each entry merges the rows of one CDR3 protein and shows their most common DNA and genes. This sample lists hundreds of thousands of distinct CDR3 sequences; 15% to 20% were detected once. Approximately 44% of the sample is taken by the ten largest.

The starting material was PBMCs, mostly from graft donor cells, obtained 360 days after TCRalphabeta/CD19-depleted stem cell transplant. The TCR originated in a male patient between 2 and 10 years old who had a stem cell transplant for acute lymphoblastic leukemia, so the T cells may come from the graft donor. The chain links TRBV5-1 with TRBJ1-2; possibly the D gene is TRBD1, per 6 matching bases. The CDR3 reads CASSLAPTGYYGYTF. The sequenced DNA is TGCGCCAGCAGCTTGGCGCCTACAGGGTACTATGGCTACACCTTC.